This T cell receptor (beta chain) came from a study of blood T cell repertoires in COVID-19. For the study at large: Sites in the United States, Italy and Spain provided acute and convalescent COVID-19 samples. The cDNA or gDNA used as material had been derived from T cells, B-cell-depleted T cells, or PBMCs.

Participants, about 18 to 100 years old, spanned approximately 25 US areas. Self-reported history from a screening survey and questionnaire set each donor's cohort. V gave up 4 bases and J gave up 3 bases, with 13 bases separating them. Germline V lookup: CDR1 LNHNV, CDR2 YYDKDF (reference sequence). The CDR3 length is 15 residues. Sequenced by immunoSEQ multiplex PCR; TCRdb stores in-frame clones only, minus some. This repertoire shows roughly 430,000 clones, 88% found once; its top ten account for approximately 2.1%. V gene TRBV15 combines with J gene TRBJ2-1; tentatively, D is TRBD1 (5 bases). Sequencing used PBMCs or T cells enriched from blood (not recorded which). The clonotype originates from a woman aged 35 to 49 with acute COVID-19. The CDR3 sequence is CATSTPFGHYNEQFF. CDR3 DNA sequence: TGTGCCACCAGCACCCCCTTCGGACACTACAATGAGCAGTTCTTC.